This record concerns one T cell receptor beta chain sequence. The antigen remains undetermined. CDR3 length equals 17 residues. The germline V gene encodes CDR1 SGHNT and CDR2 YENEEA. The V gene lost 5 bases and the J gene lost 0 bases, with 17 bases spanning the gap. The data are from a study of cytomegalovirus exposure and HLA in healthy donors. Study outcomes and limitations: For most TCR sequences rarity was the rule, although some public TCRs occurred in many donors. Sequencing depth roughly uniform across donors was assumed in presence/absence analyses. In a later analysis, productive TCRs from donors in an Asian-associated ancestry cluster reportedly carried fewer N-insertions than the cohort mean. The authors confirmed in vitro that a few CMV-associated chains were specific for CMV antigens.

PCR was performed using 60 Vbeta and 13 Jbeta primers. TCRdb's copy holds only in-frame clones and misses some; the assay was immunoSEQ multiplex PCR. The table has about 140,000 clones, just under 85% seen once; the top ten hold 1.4%. This clonotype was sampled from a man aged 25-45 years in good health and CMV-seropositive. This chain joins TRBV11-3 and TRBJ1-3; a possible D gene is TRBD1 (5 bases). Sample: PBMCs. The CDR3: CASSNRGAGHSGNTIYF. The CDR3 bases are TGTGCCAGCAGCAATAGGGGCGCAGGGCACTCTGGAAACACCATATATTTT.